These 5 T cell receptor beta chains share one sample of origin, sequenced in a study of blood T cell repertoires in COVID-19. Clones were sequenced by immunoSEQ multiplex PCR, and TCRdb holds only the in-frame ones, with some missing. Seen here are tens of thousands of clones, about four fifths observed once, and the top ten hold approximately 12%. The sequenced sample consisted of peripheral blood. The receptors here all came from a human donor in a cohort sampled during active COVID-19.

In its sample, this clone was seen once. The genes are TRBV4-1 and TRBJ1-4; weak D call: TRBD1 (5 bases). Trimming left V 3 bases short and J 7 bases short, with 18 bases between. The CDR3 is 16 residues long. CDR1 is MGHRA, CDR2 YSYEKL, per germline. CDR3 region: CASSQGSGRDGEKLFF. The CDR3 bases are TGCGCCAGCAGCCAGGGGAGCGGGCGGGACGGTGAAAAACTGTTTTTT.

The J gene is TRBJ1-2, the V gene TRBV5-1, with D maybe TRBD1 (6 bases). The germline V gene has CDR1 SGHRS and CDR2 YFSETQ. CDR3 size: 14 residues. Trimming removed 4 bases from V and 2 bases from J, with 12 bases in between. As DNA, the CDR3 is TGCGCCAGCAGCACAACGACAGGAAACTATGGCTACACCTTC. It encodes CASSTTTGNYGYTF.

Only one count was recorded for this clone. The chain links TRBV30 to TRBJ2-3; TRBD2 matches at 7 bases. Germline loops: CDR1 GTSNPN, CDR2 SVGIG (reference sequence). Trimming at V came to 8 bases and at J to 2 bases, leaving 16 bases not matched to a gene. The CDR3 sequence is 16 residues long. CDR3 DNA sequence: TGTGCCACAACCTCGGGGGGTATTGGGCTCACAGATACGCAGTATTTT. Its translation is CATTSGGIGLTDTQYF.

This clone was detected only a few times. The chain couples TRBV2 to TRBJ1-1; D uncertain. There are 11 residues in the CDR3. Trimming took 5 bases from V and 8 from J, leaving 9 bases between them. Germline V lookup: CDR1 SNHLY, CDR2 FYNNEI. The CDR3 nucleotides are TGTGCCAGCAGTAGCGGACCCGAAGCTTTCTTT. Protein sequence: CASSSGPEAFF.

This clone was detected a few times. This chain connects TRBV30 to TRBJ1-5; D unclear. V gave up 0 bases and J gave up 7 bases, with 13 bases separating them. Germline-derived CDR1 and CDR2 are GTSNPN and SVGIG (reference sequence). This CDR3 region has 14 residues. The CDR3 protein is CAWSVGARNQPQHF. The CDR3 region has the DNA TGTGCCTGGAGTGTGGGAGCCCGGAACCAGCCCCAGCATTTT.